This T cell receptor beta chain derives from a study of T cell responses to AZD1222 COVID-19 vaccine. The CDR3 runs to 14 residues. The ends were cut back, 5 bases at V and 8 bases at J, with 18 bases in the middle. The germline V gene encodes CDR1 MNHEY and CDR2 SMNVEV (reference sequence). This table comes from immunoSEQ multiplex PCR, and its TCRdb copy is limited to in-frame clones, with some not included. The sample contains about 75,000 clones, around 88% of which appear only once. Points on this clone: Its antigen remains unknown.

Study results and caveats: Donors were largely white British and mainly female; clonal diversity was possibly underestimated.

The source of this sequence is an adult who received the MenACWY meningococcal vaccine as a control. V and J are TRBV27 and TRBJ1-2, with D tentatively TRBD1 (5 bases). The input for sequencing was peripheral blood, taken 28 days after the second dose of the MenACWY control vaccine. The CDR3 is CASSPRTIWEGYTF. For the CDR3, the DNA is TGTGCCAGCAGTCCAAGGACAATCTGGGAGGGCTACACCTTC.